The present entry profiles one T cell receptor beta chain with its context. No antigen is known for it. Base quality data are lacking; no much larger clone is found one base away. TCRbeta CDR3 regions were amplified from genomic DNA by means of the immunoSEQ Assay, a bias-controlled multiplex PCR. From the authors' description of their analysis: Nucleated cell counts per sample were estimated from amplification of reference gene primers within the assay. Sequence reads were collapsed and filtered to measure the absolute abundance of every unique TCRbeta CDR3 rearrangement. Productive Simpson clonality was computed per sample as the square root of Simpson's diversity index over productive rearrangements. This is the immuneACCESS table as TCRdb keeps it, with only in-frame sequences that have V and J called. A part of the clones is gone; compared with another copy, unresolved V genes explain less than half, and the rest is unexplained. The V and J calls and clone size are taken from that table; D and trimming were inferred from the DNA. In all, the sample holds around 300,000 clones, and 80% to 95% of those were seen once. 0.9% to 1.2% of the sample belongs to the ten largest clones.

Participants in the prospective study were aged 18 to 89 years, lived in over 20 United States geographic areas, and enrolled through a virtual design. To assign participants to cohorts, the prospective study relied on clinical history that participants themselves reported in a screening survey and a study questionnaire. Recovered participants in ImmuneRACE Cohort 3 were defined as having two consecutive negative NP/OP PCR tests, clearance from a healthcare professional, or resolution of symptoms. Mobile phlebotomists in the prospective study collected whole blood, serum and a nasopharyngeal or oropharyngeal swab from every participant. Prospective study participants could optionally give additional blood draws and questionnaires over an approximately two-month period. Before DNA extraction, prospective study blood samples were shipped either frozen or at room temperature. These data originate in a study of blood T cell repertoires in COVID-19 (dated by TCRdb to about 2020). With respect to the entire study: Collaborator samples came from the United States, Italy and Spain and covered acute and convalescent phases of COVID-19. The dataset comprised deeply sampled blood TCRbeta repertoires from subjects exposed to, actively infected with, or recovered from COVID-19. The samples were drawn from the first 160 participants of the ongoing ImmuneRACE study and from under 1,500 subjects provided by 6 global collaborators. The repertoires were released in a freely available public database intended as a resource for research on the immune response to SARS-CoV-2. The material from the prospective study consisted of cDNA or gDNA derived from T cells, B-cell-depleted T cells, or PBMCs. Sample metadata almost always included a de-identified subject ID, COVID-19 status, age in years and sex. Where available, HLA class I and class II types were obtained from metadata supplied by the sample provider rather than from assay-based typing. Results and caveats for the whole study, not just this receptor: The amount of clinical and demographic metadata varied by source and participant and was provided uncurated.

Trimming at the junction amounts to 3 bases on V and 0 bases on J, and the germline ends lie 12 bases apart. Per the germline V gene, SGHDN is the CDR1 and FVKESK is the CDR2. Reading from cysteine to phenylalanine, the CDR3 counts 17 amino acids. Left in the record is the CDR3 DNA by itself, 51 bases read in frame from the first base. The specimen sequenced was PBMCs or T cells enriched from blood (not recorded which). The chain couples TRBV14 to TRBJ2-6; the D segment cannot be called with confidence. The TCR originated in a woman aged 30 to 39 who had recovered from COVID-19. The DNA sequence is TGTGCCAGCAGCCATCATTCAACGGTCTCTGGGGCCAACGTCCTGACTTTC. Translated, this gives CASSHHSTVSGANVLTF.